This TCR beta chain was captured in a study of cytomegalovirus exposure and HLA in healthy donors. Study context: A prior study identified 120 million or so unique TCR beta sequences from 180 million or so T cells.

This clone came up a few times. As yet, its antigen is unknown. Amplification used 60 Vbeta primers and 13 Jbeta primers. Original analysis: Later reanalysis found around 84 million unique TCR beta chains, 10 million to 12 million of them shared. Sequencing was performed with immunoSEQ multiplex PCR; in TCRdb, only in-frame clones are kept and a portion is missing. V and J calls plus clone size are reproduced from that table; the DNA served to infer D and trimming. The sample records some 120,000 clones, over 8.5% being singletons. Study results and limitations: The dataset shows that most TCR sequences were rare, while some public TCRs occurred in many donors.

This CDR3 region has 14 residues. Germline loops: CDR1 SGHVS, CDR2 FNYEAQ. V gave up 5 bases and J gave up 7 bases, with 14 bases separating them. This TCR derives from a woman aged 40 to 50 in good health and CMV-seropositive. The V gene is TRBV7-6, the J gene TRBJ1-4, with D perhaps TRBD1 (6 bases). The specimen sequenced was PBMCs. CDR3 in DNA: TGTGCCAGCAGCCAAGGGGACACCTCTGAAAAACTGTTTTTT. It encodes CASSQGDTSEKLFF.